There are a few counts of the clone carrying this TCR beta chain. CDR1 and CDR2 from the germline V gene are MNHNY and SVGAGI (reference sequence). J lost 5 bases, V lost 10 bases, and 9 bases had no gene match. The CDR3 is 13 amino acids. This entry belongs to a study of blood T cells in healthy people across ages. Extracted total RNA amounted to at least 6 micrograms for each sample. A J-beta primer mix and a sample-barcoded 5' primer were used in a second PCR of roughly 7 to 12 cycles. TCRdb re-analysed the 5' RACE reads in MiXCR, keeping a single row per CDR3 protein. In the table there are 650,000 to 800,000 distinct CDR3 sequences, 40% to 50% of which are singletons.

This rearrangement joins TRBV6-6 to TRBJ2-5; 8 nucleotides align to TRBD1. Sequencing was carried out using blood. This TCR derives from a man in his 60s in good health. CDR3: CATGQGKGETQYF. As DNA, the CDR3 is TGTGCCACTGGACAGGGAAAAGGGGAGACCCAGTACTTC.